This T cell receptor beta chain was sequenced for a study of shared clonotypes between healthy human individuals. The germline V gene has CDR1 SGHNT and CDR2 YYREEE (reference sequence). V shed 2 bases and J 3 bases; nucleotides not matched to a gene: 3. The CDR3 runs to 14 residues. Notes on this clone: The antigen remains undetermined. This sample includes further DNA sequences coding for the same CDR3.

Study observations and caveats: The authors expected sequencing depth to affect clonotype sharing among donors. The small donor group covered limited genetic and exposure diversity.

Researchers sequenced unsorted PBMC DNA using ten immunoSEQ deep assay plates. The repertoire was sequenced with immunoSEQ multiplex PCR; TCRdb's copy has only in-frame clones and lacks some. Of some 500,000 clones in the sample, over 60% were seen once. Material for sequencing was PBMCs. This rearrangement joins TRBV5-4 to TRBJ1-1, with 8 bases identical to TRBD1. The origin of this receptor is a woman aged 40 to 50 in good health. Some clones in this sample may be carry-over from other donors' samples. The CDR3 loop is CASSFDRGYTEAFF. CDR3 bases: TGTGCCAGCAGCTTTGACAGGGGTTACACTGAAGCTTTCTTT.